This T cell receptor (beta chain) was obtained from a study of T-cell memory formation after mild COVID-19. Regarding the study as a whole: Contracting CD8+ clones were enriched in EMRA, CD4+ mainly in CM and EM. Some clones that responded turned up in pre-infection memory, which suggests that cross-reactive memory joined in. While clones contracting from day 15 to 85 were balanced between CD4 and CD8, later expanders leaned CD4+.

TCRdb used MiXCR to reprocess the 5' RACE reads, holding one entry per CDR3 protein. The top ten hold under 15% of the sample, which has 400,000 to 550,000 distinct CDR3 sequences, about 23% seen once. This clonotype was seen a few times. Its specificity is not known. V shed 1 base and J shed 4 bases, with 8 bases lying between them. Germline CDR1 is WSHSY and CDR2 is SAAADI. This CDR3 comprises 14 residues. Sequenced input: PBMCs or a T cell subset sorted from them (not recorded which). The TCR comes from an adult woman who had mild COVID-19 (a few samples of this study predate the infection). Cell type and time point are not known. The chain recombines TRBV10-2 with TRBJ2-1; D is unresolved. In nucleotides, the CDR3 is TGCGCCAGCAGTGAGTTGCGGATATACAATGAGCAGTTCTTC. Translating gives CASSELRIYNEQFF.